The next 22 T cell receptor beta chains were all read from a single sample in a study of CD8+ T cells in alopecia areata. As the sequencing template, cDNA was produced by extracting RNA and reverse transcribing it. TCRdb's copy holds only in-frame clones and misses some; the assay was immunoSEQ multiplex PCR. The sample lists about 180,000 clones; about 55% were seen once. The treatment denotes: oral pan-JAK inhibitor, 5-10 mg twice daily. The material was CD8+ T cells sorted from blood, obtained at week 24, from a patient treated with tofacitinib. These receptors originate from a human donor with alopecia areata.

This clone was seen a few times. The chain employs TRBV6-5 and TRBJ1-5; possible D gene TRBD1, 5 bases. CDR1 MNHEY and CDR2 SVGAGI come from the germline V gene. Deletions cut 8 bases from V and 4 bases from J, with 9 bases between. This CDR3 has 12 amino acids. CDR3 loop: CASGKGNQPQHF. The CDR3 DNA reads TGTGCCAGCGGGAAGGGGAATCAGCCCCAGCATTTT.

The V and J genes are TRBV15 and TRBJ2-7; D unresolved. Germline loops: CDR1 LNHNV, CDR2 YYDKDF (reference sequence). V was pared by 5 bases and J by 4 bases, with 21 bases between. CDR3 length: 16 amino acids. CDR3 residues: CATSPPLGANFYEQYF. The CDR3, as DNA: TGTGCCACCAGCCCCCCGCTGGGCGCCAACTTTTACGAGCAGTACTTC. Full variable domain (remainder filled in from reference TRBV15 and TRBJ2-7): DAMVIQNPRYQVTQFGKPVTLSCSQTLNHNVMYWYQQKSSQAPKLLFHYYDKDFNNEADTPDNFQSRRPNTSFCFLDIRSPGLGDTAMYLCATSPPLGANFYEQYFGPGTRLTVT.

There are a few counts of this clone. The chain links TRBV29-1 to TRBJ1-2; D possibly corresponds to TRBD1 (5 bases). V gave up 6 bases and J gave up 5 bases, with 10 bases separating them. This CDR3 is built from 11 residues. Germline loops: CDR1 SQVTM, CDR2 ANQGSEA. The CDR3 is CSVEGPYGYTF. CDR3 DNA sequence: TGCAGCGTCGAGGGGCCTTATGGCTACACCTTC.

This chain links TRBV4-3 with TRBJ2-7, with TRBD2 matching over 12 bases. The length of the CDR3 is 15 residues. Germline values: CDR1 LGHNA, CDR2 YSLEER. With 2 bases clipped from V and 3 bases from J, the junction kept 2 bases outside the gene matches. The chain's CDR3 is CASSQTTSGGYEQYF. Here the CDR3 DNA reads TGCGCCAGCAGCCAAACGACTAGCGGGGGCTACGAGCAGTACTTC.

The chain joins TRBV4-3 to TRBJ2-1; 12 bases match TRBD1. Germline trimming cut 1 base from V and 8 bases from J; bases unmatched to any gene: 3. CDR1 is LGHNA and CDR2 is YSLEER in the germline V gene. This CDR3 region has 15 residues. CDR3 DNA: TGCGCCAGCAGCCAAGGGGACAGGGGGCTGGATGAGCAGTTCTTC. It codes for CASSQGDRGLDEQFF.

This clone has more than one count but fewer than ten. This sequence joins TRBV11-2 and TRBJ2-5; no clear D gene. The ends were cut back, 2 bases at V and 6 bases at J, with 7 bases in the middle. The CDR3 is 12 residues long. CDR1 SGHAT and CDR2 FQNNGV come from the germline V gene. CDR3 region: CASSLQPQTQYF. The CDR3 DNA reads TGTGCCAGCAGCTTACAGCCCCAGACCCAGTACTTC.

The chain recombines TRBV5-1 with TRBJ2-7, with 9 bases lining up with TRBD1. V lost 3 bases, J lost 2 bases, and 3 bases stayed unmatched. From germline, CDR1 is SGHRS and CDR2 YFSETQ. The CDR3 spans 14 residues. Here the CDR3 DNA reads TGCGCCAGCAGCTGGGGACAGGGAGCCTACGAGCAGTACTTC. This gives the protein CASSWGQGAYEQYF.

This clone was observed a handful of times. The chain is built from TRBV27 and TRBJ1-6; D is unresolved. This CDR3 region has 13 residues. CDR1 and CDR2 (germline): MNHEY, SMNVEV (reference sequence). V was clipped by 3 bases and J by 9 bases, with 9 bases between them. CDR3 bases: TGTGCCAGCAGTTTTGGGCCCGCTTCACCCCTCCACTTT. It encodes CASSFGPASPLHF.

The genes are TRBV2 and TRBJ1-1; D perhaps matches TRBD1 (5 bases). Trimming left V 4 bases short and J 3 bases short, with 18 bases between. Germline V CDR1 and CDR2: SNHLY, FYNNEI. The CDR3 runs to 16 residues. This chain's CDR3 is CASSGDGVRVDTEAFF. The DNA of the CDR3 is TGTGCCAGCAGTGGGGATGGCGTCAGGGTGGACACTGAAGCTTTCTTT.

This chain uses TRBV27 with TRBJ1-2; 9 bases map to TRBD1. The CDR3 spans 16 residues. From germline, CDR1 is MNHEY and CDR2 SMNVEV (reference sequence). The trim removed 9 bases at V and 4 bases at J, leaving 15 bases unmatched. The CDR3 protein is CASSNSITGGGYGYTF. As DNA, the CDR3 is TGTGCCAGTAGCAACTCTATTACAGGGGGCGGCTATGGCTACACCTTC.

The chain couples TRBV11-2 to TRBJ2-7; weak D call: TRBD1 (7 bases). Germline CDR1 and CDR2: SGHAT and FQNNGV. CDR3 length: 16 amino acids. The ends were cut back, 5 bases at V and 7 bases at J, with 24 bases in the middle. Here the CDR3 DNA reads TGTGCCAGCAGCCTTAATATCAGGGGGATGGCGGGGGAGCAGTACTTC. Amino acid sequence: CASSLNIRGMAGEQYF.

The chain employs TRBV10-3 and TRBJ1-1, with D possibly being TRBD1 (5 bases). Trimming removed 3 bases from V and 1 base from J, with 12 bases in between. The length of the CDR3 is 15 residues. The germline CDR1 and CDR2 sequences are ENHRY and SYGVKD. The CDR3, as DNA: TGTGCCATCAGTGAACCTTCCCAGGGGAACACTGAAGCTTTCTTT. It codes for CAISEPSQGNTEAFF.

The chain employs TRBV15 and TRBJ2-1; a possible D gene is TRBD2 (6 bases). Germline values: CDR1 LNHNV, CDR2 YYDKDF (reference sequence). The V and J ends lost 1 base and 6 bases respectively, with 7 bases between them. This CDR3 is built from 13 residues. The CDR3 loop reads CATSRVGGNEQFF. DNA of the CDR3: TGTGCCACCAGCAGAGTCGGGGGCAATGAGCAGTTCTTC.

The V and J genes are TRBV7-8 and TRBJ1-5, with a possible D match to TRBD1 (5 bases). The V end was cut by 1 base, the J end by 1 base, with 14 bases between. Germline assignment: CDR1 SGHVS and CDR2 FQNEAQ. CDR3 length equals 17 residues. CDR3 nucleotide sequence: TGTGCCAGCAGCTTAGTTTCAGGGACGTTGAGCAATCAGCCCCAGCATTTT. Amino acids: CASSLVSGTLSNQPQHF.

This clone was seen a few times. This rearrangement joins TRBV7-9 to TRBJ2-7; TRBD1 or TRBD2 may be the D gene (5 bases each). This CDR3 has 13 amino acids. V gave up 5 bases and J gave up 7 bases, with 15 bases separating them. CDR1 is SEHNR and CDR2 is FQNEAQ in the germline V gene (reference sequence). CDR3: CASSQPGTGEQYF. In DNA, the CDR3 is TGTGCCAGCAGCCAGCCAGGGACGGGTGAGCAGTACTTC.

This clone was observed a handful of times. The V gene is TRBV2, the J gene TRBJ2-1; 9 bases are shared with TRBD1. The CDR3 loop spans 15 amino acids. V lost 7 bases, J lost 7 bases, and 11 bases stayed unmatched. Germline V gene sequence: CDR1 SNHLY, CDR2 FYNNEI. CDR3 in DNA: TGTGCCAGCAACGCCAGACAGGGGGTGAGAAATGAGCAGTTCTTC. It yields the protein CASNARQGVRNEQFF.

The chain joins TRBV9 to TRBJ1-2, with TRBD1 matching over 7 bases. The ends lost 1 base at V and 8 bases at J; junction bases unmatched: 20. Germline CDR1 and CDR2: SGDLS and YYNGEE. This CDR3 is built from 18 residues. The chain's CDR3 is CASSVSGGGSAGREGYTF. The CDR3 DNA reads TGTGCCAGCAGCGTAAGCGGAGGGGGCTCGGCCGGCAGGGAAGGCTACACCTTC.

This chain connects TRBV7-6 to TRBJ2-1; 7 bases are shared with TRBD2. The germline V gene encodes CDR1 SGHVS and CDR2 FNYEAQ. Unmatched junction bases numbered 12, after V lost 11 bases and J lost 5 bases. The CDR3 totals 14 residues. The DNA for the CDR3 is TGTGCCCCGGCCTTCGGACTAGTGAACAATGAGCAGTTCTTC. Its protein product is CAPAFGLVNNEQFF.

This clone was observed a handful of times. The CDR3 DNA reads TGTGCCAGCAGCTCCGGGGAGTCGAAGGGCAATGAGCAGTTCTTC. Amino acids: CASSSGESKGNEQFF. This sequence joins TRBV7-9 and TRBJ2-1, with a weak D call TRBD2 (5 bases). Trimming left V 4 bases short and J 6 bases short, with 16 bases between. This CDR3 contains 15 residues. Germline CDR1 reads SEHNR; CDR2 reads FQNEAQ (reference sequence).

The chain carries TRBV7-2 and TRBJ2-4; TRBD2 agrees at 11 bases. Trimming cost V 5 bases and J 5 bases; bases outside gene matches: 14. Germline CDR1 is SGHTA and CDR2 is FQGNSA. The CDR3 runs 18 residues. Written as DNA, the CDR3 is TGTGCCAGCAGCGCACCCGGGACTAGCGGAGATATACAAAACATTCAGTACTTC. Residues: CASSAPGTSGDIQNIQYF.

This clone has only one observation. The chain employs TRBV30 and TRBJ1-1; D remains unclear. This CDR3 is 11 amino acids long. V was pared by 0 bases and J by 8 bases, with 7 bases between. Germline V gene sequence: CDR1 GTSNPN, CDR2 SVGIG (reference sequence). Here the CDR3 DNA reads TGTGCCTGGAGTGTCGCCGTGGAAGCTTTCTTT. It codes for CAWSVAVEAFF.

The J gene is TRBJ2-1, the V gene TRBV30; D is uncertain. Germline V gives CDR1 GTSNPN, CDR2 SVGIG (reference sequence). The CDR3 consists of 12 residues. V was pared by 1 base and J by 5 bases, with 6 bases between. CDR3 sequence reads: CAWSGSNNEQFF. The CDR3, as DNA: TGTGCCTGGAGTGGCAGCAACAATGAGCAGTTCTTC. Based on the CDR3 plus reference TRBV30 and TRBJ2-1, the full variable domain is SQTIHQWPATLVQPVGSPLSLECTVEGTSNPNLYWYRQAAGRGLQLLFYSVGIGQISSEVPQNLSASRPQDRQFILSSKKLLLSDSGFYLCAWSGSNNEQFFGPGTRLTVL.